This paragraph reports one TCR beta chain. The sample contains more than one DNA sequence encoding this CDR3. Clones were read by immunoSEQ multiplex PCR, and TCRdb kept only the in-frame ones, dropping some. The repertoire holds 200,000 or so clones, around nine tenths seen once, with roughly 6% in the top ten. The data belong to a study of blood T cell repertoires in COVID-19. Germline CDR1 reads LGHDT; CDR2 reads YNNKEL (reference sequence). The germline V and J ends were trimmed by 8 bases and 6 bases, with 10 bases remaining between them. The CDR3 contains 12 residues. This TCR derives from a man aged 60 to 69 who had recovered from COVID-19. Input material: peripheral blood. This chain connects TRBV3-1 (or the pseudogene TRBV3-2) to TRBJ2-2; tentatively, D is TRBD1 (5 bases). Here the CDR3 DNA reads TGTGCCAGCTCAAGGGGTTCCGGGGAGCTGTTTTTT. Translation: CASSRGSGELFF.